Below, one T cell receptor beta chain is given with its context. The antigen is undetermined. This record comes from a study of T cell responses to AZD1222 COVID-19 vaccine. Here immunoSEQ multiplex PCR was the method, and the copy in TCRdb shows in-frame clones only, minus some. The table has 86,000 or so clones, about nine tenths seen once; the top ten hold less than 5.5%. Study results and caveats: Spike-specific TCR depth and breadth grew after two AZD1222 doses. None of the repertoires were sampled until the peak T cell response had passed.

The source material was peripheral blood, sampled on day 0 of MenACWY control vaccination. This TCR derives from an adult in good health.

The CDR3 is CASSLPGANGYTF. The CDR3 coding sequence is TGCGCCAGCAGCCTACCAGGGGCCAATGGCTACACCTTC. The gene calls are TRBV5-1 and TRBJ1-2; TRBD1 is a possible D gene (6 bases). Trimming took off 4 bases at V and 6 bases at J, with 13 bases between the two ends. Germline V lookup: CDR1 SGHRS, CDR2 YFSETQ. This CDR3 contains 13 residues.